This is a list of T cell receptor beta chains from one sample in a study of blood T cell repertoires in COVID-19. Sequencing was performed with immunoSEQ multiplex PCR; in TCRdb, only in-frame clones are kept and a portion is missing. The table lists some 670,000 clones, approximately 90% of them singletons. Source material: peripheral blood. All receptors come from a young woman with acute or convalescent COVID-19. Both conserved end residues are part of each CDR3. The D gene is left open where the match is weak. Clone size is shown for a subset of rows, as once, few, many or a class of expanded clone.

clone_size | j_call | v_call | d_call | cdr3_nt | cdr3_aa
. | TRBJ1-6 | TRBV30 | . | TGTGCCTGGAGTGTGGGGGGAGCGGGAAATCCACCCCTCCACTTT | CAWSVGGAGNPPLHF
. | TRBJ2-2 | TRBV9 | . | TGTGCCAGCAGCGTTACAGGGAACACCGGGGAGCTGTTTTTT | CASSVTGNTGELFF
. | TRBJ1-3 | TRBV12-3/TRBV12-4 | . | TGTGCCAGCAGTTTCAGCTCTGGAAACACCATATATTTT | CASSFSSGNTIYF
. | TRBJ1-2 | TRBV6-1 | TRBD1 | TGTGCCAGCAGTGAGGACAGGGGTTACTATGGCTACACCTTC | CASSEDRGYYGYTF
. | TRBJ2-1 | TRBV19 | TRBD2 | TGTGCCAGTAGTACAGCGGGGGGTATCGATGAGCAGTTCTTC | CASSTAGGIDEQFF
. | TRBJ2-1 | TRBV2 | . | TGTGCCAGCAGTGAATGGGGGGGCTTCTACAATGAGCAGTTCTTC | CASSEWGGFYNEQFF
. | TRBJ1-3 | TRBV19 | . | TGTGCCAGTAGTATATTAGGAGGGCCCGGAAACACCATATATTTT | CASSILGGPGNTIYF
. | TRBJ1-5 | TRBV2 | TRBD1 | TGTGCCAGCAGTGGGCAGGGGGATCAGCCCCAGCATTTT | CASSGQGDQPQHF
. | TRBJ1-1 | TRBV27 | . | TGTGCCAGCAGTTTAAGGAGGGGCACTGAAGCTTTCTTT | CASSLRRGTEAFF
. | TRBJ1-4 | TRBV19 | . | TGTGCCAGTAGTAATCCGAATGAAAAACTGTTTTTT | CASSNPNEKLFF
. | TRBJ1-4 | TRBV7-2 | TRBD1 | TGTGCCAGCAGCTTAGCTGGGACAGCGGGCGAAAAACTGTTTTTT | CASSLAGTAGEKLFF
. | TRBJ2-1 | TRBV19 | TRBD1 | TGTGCCAGTAGTCCCCGACAGGGGGCTGACAATGAGCAGTTCTTC | CASSPRQGADNEQFF
once | TRBJ1-5 | TRBV9 | . | TGTGCCAGCATCCCGGGGGAAAATAGCAATCAGCCCCAGCATTTT | CASIPGENSNQPQHF
. | TRBJ2-7 | TRBV10-3 | TRBD1 | TGTGCCATCAGTTCAGGGACAGGGCTCGAGCAGTACTTC | CAISSGTGLEQYF
. | TRBJ1-2 | TRBV7-2 | . | TGTGCCAGCAGCTTATTCGGGACTAACTATGGCTACACCTTC | CASSLFGTNYGYTF
. | TRBJ2-3 | TRBV6-5 | . | TGTGCCAGCACGGGAACTGCCCTAGGGACAGATACGCAGTATTTT | CASTGTALGTDTQYF
. | TRBJ2-2 | TRBV6-5 | . | TGTGCCAGCAGTCCTCAGGTTCCCGGGGAGCTGTTTTTT | CASSPQVPGELFF
few | TRBJ1-2 | TRBV14 | TRBD1 | TGTGCCAGCAGCCAAGTAACAGGGGGCTATGGCTACACCTTC | CASSQVTGGYGYTF
. | TRBJ2-1 | TRBV6-4 | TRBD2 | TGTGCCAGCAGTGACGCGGGGGGCTCCTACAATGAGCAGTTCTTC | CASSDAGGSYNEQFF
. | TRBJ1-2 | TRBV2 | TRBD1 | TGTGCCAGCGAAGGGGACAGGAACTATGGCTACACCTTC | CASEGDRNYGYTF
once | TRBJ1-4 | TRBV6-5 | . | TGTGCCAGCAGTTCCGACCTCGGGGGGAGAGGAGAAAAACTGTTTTTT | CASSSDLGGRGEKLFF
. | TRBJ1-2 | TRBV14 | . | TGTGCCAGCAGCCGATTAGGAGGCTATGGCTACACCTTC | CASSRLGGYGYTF
few | TRBJ2-2 | TRBV11-2 | . | TGTGCCAGCAGCAAGGACGGGACAATCGGGGAGCTGTTTTTT | CASSKDGTIGELFF
. | TRBJ2-1 | TRBV19 | . | TGTGCCAGTAGTAGCCAGATCAATGAGCAGTTCTTC | CASSSQINEQFF
. | TRBJ2-7 | TRBV7-9 | TRBD2 | TGTGCCAGCAGCCCCCCGGGGGGAGGATACGAGCAGTACTTC | CASSPPGGGYEQYF
. | TRBJ1-2 | TRBV27 | . | TGTGCCAGCAGTTTATCCAGGGGATTGGTTAACGGCTACACCTTC | CASSLSRGLVNGYTF
. | TRBJ1-1 | TRBV19 | . | TGTGCCAGTAGTATAACAGGACAAAAAGGGACTGAAGCTTTCTTT | CASSITGQKGTEAFF
. | TRBJ2-1 | TRBV18 | TRBD2 | TGTGCCAGCTCACCCACCTGGGGGGGGGACAATGAGCAGTTCTTC | CASSPTWGGDNEQFF
. | TRBJ2-7 | TRBV4-3 | TRBD1 | TGCGCCAGCAGCCCCCGGACAGGGGGCGTCTACGAGCAGTACTTC | CASSPRTGGVYEQYF
. | TRBJ2-3 | TRBV9 | . | TGTGCCAGCAGCGGTACAGGCACAGATACGCAGTATTTT | CASSGTGTDTQYF
. | TRBJ1-6 | TRBV4-3 | . | TGCGCCAGCAGCCAATGGGGAGGGTCTAATTCACCCCTCCACTTT | CASSQWGGSNSPLHF
. | TRBJ1-4 | TRBV9 | . | TGTGCCAGCAGCGTAGATACAGTTAATGAAAAACTGTTTTTT | CASSVDTVNEKLFF
once | TRBJ2-3 | TRBV11-2 | . | TGTGCCAGCAGCTCGGGAGCCCACGAAGTCCGCACAGATACGCAGTATTTT | CASSSGAHEVRTDTQYF
once | TRBJ1-5 | TRBV7-2 | . | TGTGCCAGCAGCTTAGAATCAGGGGACAGCAATCAGCCCCAGCATTTT | CASSLESGDSNQPQHF
. | TRBJ1-5 | TRBV7-2 | . | TGTGCCAGCAGCTTAGCCCCCGGGGGGTTTCAGCCCCAGCATTTT | CASSLAPGGFQPQHF
. | TRBJ1-2 | TRBV19 | . | TGTGCCAGTAATCGAGGCAGGGGCTATGGCTACACCTTC | CASNRGRGYGYTF
. | TRBJ1-3 | TRBV19 | . | TGTGCCAGTAGTATCCTCAGGGCTGGAAACACCATATATTTT | CASSILRAGNTIYF
. | TRBJ1-3 | TRBV19 | TRBD1 | TGTGCCAGTAGTGGGACAGCAGGCTCTGGAAACACCATATATTTT | CASSGTAGSGNTIYF
. | TRBJ2-5 | TRBV6-5 | . | TGTGCCAGCAGGGGGGACACGGAAGAGACCCAGTACTTC | CASRGDTEETQYF
. | TRBJ1-3 | TRBV9 | . | TGTGCCAGCAGCGCCGGAGCCGGGACACTTTCTGGAAACACCATATATTTT | CASSAGAGTLSGNTIYF
once | TRBJ1-2 | TRBV23-1 | TRBD1 | TGCGCCAGCAGTCAAAAGGATTGGGACAGGGGCCCGGGGGGCTACACCTTC | CASSQKDWDRGPGGYTF
. | TRBJ2-2 | TRBV7-6 | . | TGTGCCAGCAGCAAGACCCTAGCGACGAACACCGGGGAGCTGTTTTTT | CASSKTLATNTGELFF
. | TRBJ1-1 | TRBV7-6 | . | TGTGCCAGCAGCTTAGGAGCTTCAGGGATGGCTGAAGCTTTCTTT | CASSLGASGMAEAFF
. | TRBJ1-5 | TRBV2 | . | TGTGCCAGCAGTGGCGGGGGCAACAATCAGCCCCAGCATTTT | CASSGGGNNQPQHF
. | TRBJ1-1 | TRBV7-9 | . | TGTGCCAGCAGCTTCCGCGGGGCGCTCGAAGCTTTCTTT | CASSFRGALEAFF
. | TRBJ1-6 | TRBV5-1 | . | TGCGCCAGCAGCTTGGCAGGGCTCTCCTATAATTCACCCCTCCACTTT | CASSLAGLSYNSPLHF
. | TRBJ1-1 | TRBV6-1 | . | TGTGCCAGCAGTGATGGGGCGGAGGCTTTCTTT | CASSDGAEAFF
. | TRBJ1-6 | TRBV30 | TRBD1 | TGTGCCTGGAGTGTACTAGGGACAGAGAATTCACCCCTCCACTTT | CAWSVLGTENSPLHF
. | TRBJ2-4 | TRBV5-4 | TRBD1 | TGTGCCAGCAGCAAACAGGGGCGGGAAAACATTCAGTACTTC | CASSKQGRENIQYF
. | TRBJ2-7 | TRBV4-2 | TRBD1 | TGTGCCAGCAGTTACAGGGGTGGCGAGCAGTACTTC | CASSYRGGEQYF